This T cell receptor (beta chain) was captured by sequencing in a study of blood T cell repertoires in COVID-19. Study-wide context: T cells, B-cell-depleted T cells, or PBMCs provided the cDNA or gDNA that served as material.

In the study's own analysis: Reference gene primers were amplified, and this amplification served to estimate nucleated cell counts. The assay was immunoSEQ multiplex PCR, and TCRdb's table has in-frame clones only and misses some. V, J and clone size reflect that table, while D and trimming were determined from the DNA. The repertoire holds 200,000 to 250,000 clones, with around 84% as singletons. This TCR derives from a woman of 80 years or more with active or convalescent COVID-19. Input material: peripheral blood.

The CDR3 protein is CASSLNYQETQYF. CDR3 bases: TGTGCCAGCAGCTTGAACTACCAAGAGACCCAGTACTTC. The chain uses TRBV5-4 and TRBJ2-5, with unresolved D. V shed 1 base and J shed 0 bases, with 4 bases lying between them. Germline CDR1 and CDR2: SGHNT and YYREEE (reference sequence). This CDR3 spans 13 amino acids.